These 23 T cell receptor beta chains came from one sample sequenced in a study of type 1 regulatory T cells. For these receptors, no antigen is known. TCRdb re-called the reads with MiXCR, one entry per CDR3 protein. Among fewer than 70,000 distinct CDR3 sequences listed, 50% to 70% were seen once. The sequencing sample was made of cultured T cells, either the whole culture or a sorted T cell fraction (not recorded which). Subset specified: Tr1-enriched cell product generated in vitro against host alloantigens. These receptor sequences come from a human donor in good health.

This chain joins TRBV10-2 and TRBJ2-2; 9 bases fit TRBD1. V lost 6 bases to trimming and J lost 3 bases; unmatched junction nucleotides: 5. The CDR3 spans 15 residues. Germline assignment: CDR1 WSHSY and CDR2 SAAADI. In nucleotides, the CDR3 is TGCGCCAGCAGAGGACAGGGGCCCTACACCGGGGAGCTGTTTTTT. Its protein is CASRGQGPYTGELFF.

The chain couples TRBV11-2 to TRBJ2-3; TRBD1 matches 10 bases. V lost 6 bases and J lost 6; bases outside the gene matches: 15. Germline-derived CDR1 and CDR2 are SGHAT and FQNNGV. This CDR3 has 17 residues. The CDR3 sequence: CASRGAGTGAAWDTQYF. The DNA of the CDR3 is TGTGCCAGCAGGGGGGCCGGGACAGGGGCCGCTTGGGATACGCAGTATTTT.

CDR3 sequence (DNA): TGCAGTGCTAGAGACGACACAGGGTTCCACGAGCAGTACTTC. Translated, it gives CSARDDTGFHEQYF. This sequence joins TRBV20-1 and TRBJ2-7; D is possibly TRBD1 (6 bases). The V gene lost 0 bases and the J gene lost 5 bases, with 14 bases spanning the gap. The CDR3 contains 14 residues. CDR1 is DFQATT and CDR2 is SNEGSKA in the germline V gene (reference sequence).

There are a few counts of this clonotype. The chain links TRBV3-1 to TRBJ2-7; no clear D. The V and J ends lost 3 bases and 3 bases respectively, with 3 bases between them. CDR3 length equals 11 residues. Germline V lookup: CDR1 LGHDT, CDR2 YNNKEL (reference sequence). The DNA for the CDR3 is TGTGCCAGCAGCCACAGCTACGAGCAGTACTTC. It translates to CASSHSYEQYF.

J is TRBJ2-5 and V is TRBV20-1, with TRBD2 matching 7 bases. Germline V CDR1 and CDR2: DFQATT, SNEGSKA (reference sequence). The CDR3 is 14 amino acids. The V segment lost 3 bases and the J segment 1 base; nucleotides outside the gene matches: 5. The CDR3 spells CSASPGTTQETQYF. In DNA form, the CDR3 reads TGCAGTGCTAGTCCCGGGACTACCCAAGAGACCCAGTACTTC.

The chain links TRBV2 to TRBJ2-7, with D maybe TRBD2 (6 bases). V was pared by 7 bases and J by 2 bases, with 21 bases between. This CDR3 comprises 16 residues. Germline V CDR1 and CDR2: SNHLY, FYNNEI. CDR3: CASMPLGTAHTYEQYF. CDR3 in DNA: TGTGCCAGCATGCCGCTGGGGACTGCCCACACCTACGAGCAGTACTTC.

V usage is TRBV7-3 and J usage is TRBJ2-3; 8 bases align to TRBD2. V lost 2 bases and J lost 2; bases outside the gene matches: 9. Germline V gives CDR1 SGHTA, CDR2 FQGTGA. The length of the CDR3 is 17 residues. CDR3 sequence reads: CASSLRGTSGYTDTQYF. CDR3 nucleotides: TGTGCCAGCAGCTTACGTGGTACTAGCGGATACACAGATACGCAGTATTTT.

The rearrangement joins TRBV15 to TRBJ2-7; 15 nucleotides line up with TRBD2. This CDR3 has 14 amino acids. V lost 3 bases and J lost 6; bases outside the gene matches: 0. Germline loops: CDR1 LNHNV, CDR2 YYDKDF (reference sequence). DNA of the CDR3: TGTGCCACCAGCAGGGGACTAGCGGGAGGCGAGCAGTACTTC. This codes for CATSRGLAGGEQYF.

This clonotype was seen more than once but under ten times. V and J are TRBV7-2 and TRBJ2-7, with 16 bases identical to TRBD2. The germline V gene has CDR1 SGHTA and CDR2 FQGNSA. V shed 5 bases, J shed 7 bases, and the junction held 11 bases outside the gene matches. This CDR3 is 17 amino acids long. CDR3 bases: TGTGCCAGCAGCAACGGGACTAGCGGGAGGGCTCCGGAGGAGCAGTACTTC. Residues: CASSNGTSGRAPEEQYF.

The chain employs TRBV7-2 and TRBJ2-2; D is undetermined. Trimming removed 0 bases from V and 2 bases from J, with 10 bases in between. Per the germline V gene, CDR1 is SGHTA and CDR2 is FQGNSA. This CDR3 comprises 16 residues. In DNA, the CDR3 is TGTGCCAGCAGCTTAGCCGCTGACTCCAACACCGGGGAGCTGTTTTTT. Translated: CASSLAADSNTGELFF.

The chain couples TRBV30 to TRBJ1-6, with D possibly matching TRBD1 (6 bases). Germline V CDR1 and CDR2: GTSNPN, SVGIG (reference sequence). This CDR3 contains 15 residues. Trimming shortened V by 5 bases and J by 7 bases, and 18 bases separated the two germline ends. The CDR3 DNA reads as TGTGCCTGGGAAAGAAATCGACAGGCGAATTCACCCCTCCACTTT. It encodes CAWERNRQANSPLHF.

The chain carries TRBV5-1 and TRBJ2-3; the D call may be TRBD1 or TRBD2 (7 bases each). This CDR3 comprises 16 residues. Trimming removed 4 bases at V and 0 bases at J, with 15 bases between. Germline assignment: CDR1 SGHRS and CDR2 YFSETQ. CDR3 in DNA: TGCGCCAGCAGCCCCGAAGCGGGACAGAGCACAGATACGCAGTATTTT. Protein product: CASSPEAGQSTDTQYF.

The chain couples TRBV5-1 to TRBJ1-2, with TRBD1 identical over 8 bases. In germline, CDR1 is SGHRS, CDR2 YFSETQ. CDR3 length: 14 residues. The junction had 10 bases not matched to a gene; V was cut back by 5 bases and J by 7 bases. This chain's CDR3 is CASSYGDRTTGYTF. The CDR3 DNA sequence: TGCGCCAGCAGTTACGGGGACAGGACGACTGGCTACACCTTC.

This clonotype was observed a few times. V and J are TRBV3-1 and TRBJ2-1, with TRBD2 matching over 11 bases. The V gene end was trimmed by 5 bases and the J gene end by 7 bases; junction bases not matched to a gene: 7. The CDR3 runs to 15 residues. Germline CDR1 LGHDT, CDR2 YNNKEL (reference sequence). The CDR3 region is CASSTIAGGGNEQFF. The CDR3 region has the DNA TGTGCCAGCAGCACAATAGCGGGAGGGGGGAATGAGCAGTTCTTC.

The V and J genes are TRBV7-2 and TRBJ2-7; 7 positions agree with TRBD2. This CDR3 region has 14 residues. V was pared by 3 bases and J by 4 bases, with 6 bases of the junction left unmatched. CDR1 is SGHTA, CDR2 FQGNSA, per germline. CDR3 nucleotide sequence: TGTGCCAGCAGCTTGGGCGGGAGTCAATACGAGCAGTACTTC. Translating it yields CASSLGGSQYEQYF. Full variable domain (outside the CDR3, taken from reference TRBV7-2 and TRBJ2-7): GAGVSQSPSNKVTEKGKDVELRCDPISGHTALYWYRQSLGQGLEFLIYFQGNSAPDKSGLPSDRFSAERTGGSVSTLTIQRTQQEDSAVYLCASSLGGSQYEQYFGPGTRLTVT.

This clonotype was detected only a few times. The chain has TRBV5-1 and TRBJ2-2, with D possibly being TRBD2 (5 bases). The CDR3 runs to 15 residues. CDR1 SGHRS and CDR2 YFSETQ come from the germline V gene. Trimming stripped 4 bases from V and 6 bases from J, with 16 bases between. For the CDR3, the DNA is TGCGCCAGCAGCCCGGGGTTAGGTGGATCCGGGGAGCTGTTTTTT. Its protein product is CASSPGLGGSGELFF.

This clonotype was seen more than once but under ten times. The J gene is TRBJ1-1, the V gene TRBV3-1; unclear D gene. CDR1 is LGHDT, CDR2 YNNKEL, per germline (reference sequence). CDR3 length: 14 amino acids. Trimming removed 1 base from V and 7 bases from J, with 13 bases in between. As DNA, the CDR3 is TGTGCCAGCAGCCAAGGGGGTGGGTATGGTGAAGCTTTCTTT. Its translation: CASSQGGGYGEAFF.

The chain is built from TRBV25-1 and TRBJ2-2, with a possible D match to TRBD2 (6 bases). Germline CDR1 and CDR2: MGHDK and SYGVNS. The V and J ends lost 4 bases and 6 bases respectively, with 24 bases between them. The CDR3 spans 18 residues. This CDR3 reads CASSGSLAGSLGPGELFF. For the CDR3, the DNA is TGTGCCAGCAGTGGCAGCTTGGCGGGGAGCTTGGGTCCCGGGGAGCTGTTTTTT.

This chain joins TRBV5-1 and TRBJ2-7; D remains unclear. This CDR3 spans 12 amino acids. The germline V and J ends were trimmed by 1 base and 3 bases, with 5 bases remaining between them. CDR1 and CDR2 (germline): SGHRS, YFSETQ. The CDR3 sequence is CASSLTDYEQYF. CDR3 DNA: TGCGCCAGCAGCTTGACAGACTACGAGCAGTACTTC.

The chain recombines TRBV10-1 with TRBJ2-7; D may be TRBD2 (5 bases). Germline-derived CDR1 and CDR2 are WNHNN and SYGVQD (reference sequence). The CDR3 has 14 residues. Trimming left V 2 bases short and J 6 bases short, with 14 bases between. The CDR3 is CASSERTALPEQYF. Written as DNA, the CDR3 is TGCGCCAGCAGTGAGCGGACTGCTCTGCCCGAGCAGTACTTC.

This chain links TRBV6-2 or TRBV6-3 with TRBJ2-7, with D possibly TRBD1 on 6 matching bases. The germline CDR1 and CDR2 sequences are MNHEY and SVGEGT. Between the trimmed V and J ends, which lost 6 bases and 2 bases, there was a span of 11 bases. CDR3 size: 13 residues. As DNA, the CDR3 is TGTGCCAGCAGGAGGACAGTGACCTACGAGCAGTACTTC. The encoded protein is CASRRTVTYEQYF.

V is TRBV11-2 and J is TRBJ1-5, with D maybe TRBD1 (6 bases). CDR1 and CDR2 from the germline V gene are SGHAT and FQNNGV. The V gene lost 3 bases and the J gene lost 6 bases, with 21 bases spanning the gap. The CDR3 consists of 17 residues. For the CDR3, the DNA is TGTGCCAGCAGCTTGAGAGGGGGGGCAGGGAGTGTTCAGCCCCAGCATTTT. Its translation: CASSLRGGAGSVQPQHF.

This clonotype was recorded a few times. This chain uses TRBV7-3 with TRBJ2-2; 14 nucleotides line up with TRBD2. Trimming cost V 6 bases and J 5 bases; bases outside gene matches: 11. The CDR3 is made up of 18 amino acids. CDR1 is SGHTA and CDR2 is FQGTGA in the germline V gene. In DNA, the CDR3 is TGTGCCAGCAGACCCACAGGACTAGCGGGAGGTGGTACCGGGGAGCTGTTTTTT. Translated, it gives CASRPTGLAGGGTGELFF. Full variable domain (outside the CDR3, taken from reference TRBV7-3 and TRBJ2-2): GAGVSQTPSNKVTEKGKYVELRCDPISGHTALYWYRQSLGQGPEFLIYFQGTGAADDSGLPNDRFFAVRPEGSVSTLKIQRTERGDSAVYLCASRPTGLAGGGTGELFFGEGSRLTVL.